This T cell receptor (beta chain) appears in the sequencing data of a study of T cells in localized non-small cell lung cancer. Study observations and caveats: The study detected a median about 60 of the top 100 tumor clones in adjacent lung.

As regards this clone: Its antigen is unidentified.

The data were produced by immunoSEQ multiplex PCR, yet TCRdb's version contains in-frame clones alone and is incomplete. Among some 28,000 clones, 87% were seen once, and the ten largest hold around 6.8%. The sample here was peripheral blood, taken before any cancer treatment. The TCR sequence derives from a male donor at least 60 years old with stage I lung adenocarcinoma.

CDR3 region: CASSLGGANIQYF. The CDR3 coding sequence is TGTGCCAGCAGCTTAGGGGGGGCGAACATTCAGTACTTC. V usage is TRBV7-2 and J usage is TRBJ2-4; D could derive from TRBD1 or TRBD2 (6 bases each). This CDR3 comprises 13 residues. Trimming stripped 1 base from V and 7 bases from J, with 8 bases between. CDR1 is SGHTA, CDR2 FQGNSA, per germline.